Presented here are 28 T cell receptor beta chains from one specimen sequenced in a study of circulating tumor DNA in untreated peripheral T-cell lymphoma. The assay was immunoSEQ multiplex PCR, and TCRdb's table has in-frame clones only and misses some. The data hold 5,000 or so clones, with roughly 70% observed a single time. The specimen was tumor tissue. These receptor sequences come from a human donor with peripheral T-cell lymphoma.

The chain carries TRBV7-7 and TRBJ2-7, with 9 nucleotides matching TRBD2. The CDR3 covers 14 residues. V was pared by 5 bases and J by 3 bases, with 5 bases of the junction left unmatched. Germline V gene data show CDR1 as SSHAT and CDR2 as FNYEAQ (reference sequence). The CDR3 DNA follows: TGTGCCAGCAGCGGTAGCGGGAGCGGCTACGAGCAGTACTTC. Protein: CASSGSGSGYEQYF.

This chain links TRBV6-8 with TRBJ1-5; TRBD1 aligns across 7 bases. V lost 5 bases and J lost 7; bases outside the gene matches: 5. The CDR3 extends over 13 amino acids. In germline, CDR1 is MNHGY, CDR2 SAAAGT. CDR3 bases: TGTGCCAGCAGTGACAGGGAAAACCAGCCCCAGCATTTT. Translated, it gives CASSDRENQPQHF.

The chain joins TRBV28 to TRBJ2-7, with 10 bases lining up with TRBD2. The germline CDR1 and CDR2 sequences are MDHEN and SYDVKM. Trimming cost V 5 bases and J 6 bases; bases outside gene matches: 7. The CDR3 is 14 amino acids. DNA for the CDR3: TGTGCCAGCAGTGTAGCGGGAGGTCTCTTCGAGCAGTACTTC. The encoded protein is CASSVAGGLFEQYF.

This clone was counted a few times. The gene calls are TRBV30 and TRBJ1-2; D is undetermined. CDR1 and CDR2 (germline): GTSNPN, SVGIG (reference sequence). V was clipped by 0 bases and J by 2 bases, with 16 bases between them. This CDR3 comprises 16 residues. Here the CDR3 reads CAWSVKGARRNYGYTF. The CDR3 bases are TGTGCCTGGAGTGTAAAAGGAGCGAGGCGAAACTATGGCTACACCTTC.

The chain has TRBV2 and TRBJ2-7; D call uncertain. Germline CDR1 is SNHLY and CDR2 is FYNNEI. Trimming took off 7 bases at V and 3 bases at J, with 10 bases between the two ends. The length of the CDR3 is 12 residues. CDR3 region: CASNRFSYEQYF. CDR3 nucleotides: TGTGCCAGCAACCGGTTCAGCTACGAGCAGTACTTC.

The V call is TRBV4-1, the J call TRBJ2-7, with 11 bases that match TRBD2. The CDR3 length is 18 residues. The V and J ends lost 0 bases and 3 bases, in that order; junction bases with no gene match: 10. Looked up from germline, CDR1 is MGHRA and CDR2 is YSYEKL. CDR3 in amino acids: CASSQDRVAGGSFYEQYF. CDR3 nucleotide sequence: TGCGCCAGCAGCCAAGATAGGGTAGCGGGAGGGTCTTTCTACGAGCAGTACTTC.

CDR3 protein: CASSLAGTGEETQYF. The CDR3 DNA is TGCGCCAGCAGCTTGGCCGGGACTGGGGAGGAGACCCAGTACTTC. The J gene is TRBJ2-5, the V gene TRBV5-1, with TRBD2 as a possible D gene (6 bases). The germline CDR1 and CDR2 sequences are SGHRS and YFSETQ. This CDR3 is built from 15 residues. V was pared by 0 bases and J by 5 bases, with 14 bases between.

This chain joins TRBV6-7 and TRBJ2-6; D unclear. TRBV6-7 is given ORF status, its function remaining uncertain. The CDR3 extends over 15 amino acids. With 2 bases removed from V and 0 bases from J, the gap between germline ends came to 5 bases. The CDR3 nucleotides are TGTGCCAGCAGTTACATTCACTCTGGGGCCAACGTCCTGACTTTC. This sequence encodes CASSYIHSGANVLTF.

This CDR3 reads CASSPYRSGTDTQYF. The CDR3 bases are TGTGCCAGCTCACCATATCGGAGCGGCACAGATACGCAGTATTTT. The chain combines TRBV18 with TRBJ2-3, with no clear D. Germline loops: CDR1 KGHSH, CDR2 LQKENI. The CDR3 length is 15 residues. V lost 2 bases and J 1 base, leaving 10 bases between the germline ends.

The chain has TRBV6-8 and TRBJ1-1; 7 nucleotides line up with TRBD1. This CDR3 contains 14 residues. Germline V lookup: CDR1 MNHGY, CDR2 SAAAGT. With V trimmed by 1 base and J by 8 bases, 7 bases remained unmatched. The CDR3 sequence: CASSYFGRGGEAFF. The DNA of the CDR3 is TGTGCCAGCAGTTACTTCGGACGAGGGGGCGAAGCTTTCTTT.

The chain uses TRBV19 and TRBJ1-1; unclear D gene. Germline CDR1 LNHDA, CDR2 SQIVND (reference sequence). The length of the CDR3 is 14 residues. V dropped 6 bases and J dropped 5 bases, with 16 bases sitting between them. The CDR3 spells CASRLIGSRTEAFF. DNA of the CDR3: TGTGCCAGTAGACTAATTGGGAGTCGGACTGAAGCTTTCTTT.

The chain carries TRBV19 and TRBJ2-4; D not resolved. Deletions cut 6 bases from V and 1 base from J, with 13 bases between. CDR3 length: 15 amino acids. CDR1 and CDR2 from the germline V gene are LNHDA and SQIVND (reference sequence). The CDR3 region has the DNA TGTGCCAGTAGCAACACCCGATTGGCCAAAAACATTCAGTACTTC. This sequence encodes CASSNTRLAKNIQYF.

CDR3 nucleotide sequence: TGCGCCAGCAGCCAAGAGTGGCTAGCGGGGTACAATGAGCAGTTCTTC. Amino acid sequence: CASSQEWLAGYNEQFF. The chain combines TRBV5-1 with TRBJ2-1, with 9 bases that match TRBD2. V trimming: 4 bases; J trimming: 4 bases; junction bases outside the gene matches: 9. The length of the CDR3 is 16 residues. CDR1 and CDR2 from the germline V gene are SGHRS and YFSETQ.

The V and J genes are TRBV6-8 and TRBJ1-1, with a possible D match to TRBD1 (6 bases). V shed 2 bases and J shed 1 base, with 14 bases lying between them. This CDR3 region has 16 residues. From germline, CDR1 is MNHGY and CDR2 SAAAGT. DNA for the CDR3: TGTGCCAGCAGTTACGAGGCAGGGGTGACGAACACTGAAGCTTTCTTT. Translated: CASSYEAGVTNTEAFF.

As for this clone: Mismatch with germline at one junction end may stem from a read error. The rearrangement joins TRBV28 to TRBJ1-1; 8 bases match TRBD1. Per the germline V gene, CDR1 is MDHEN and CDR2 is SYDVKM. The CDR3 spans 14 residues. In DNA, the CDR3 is TGTGCCAGCAGACGACAGGGGCCGAACACTGAAACTTTCTTT. Its translation is CASRRQGPNTETFF.

The chain couples TRBV30 to TRBJ2-5, with D possibly matching TRBD1 (5 bases). The CDR3 extends over 15 amino acids. V gave up 2 bases and J gave up 5 bases, with 18 bases separating them. CDR1 GTSNPN and CDR2 SVGIG come from the germline V gene (reference sequence). Written as DNA, the CDR3 is TGTGCCTGGAGTCCAGGGATAGGGCGGAGCGAGACCCAGTACTTC. It translates to CAWSPGIGRSETQYF. The full variable domain, in which reference TRBV30 and TRBJ2-5 provide the parts outside the CDR3, is SQTIHQWPATLVQPVGSPLSLECTVEGTSNPNLYWYRQAAGRGLQLLFYSVGIGQISSEVPQNLSASRPQDRQFILSSKKLLLSDSGFYLCAWSPGIGRSETQYFGPGTRLLVL.

This chain joins TRBV19 and TRBJ2-1, with D tentatively TRBD2 (5 bases). The CDR3 contains 18 residues. Deletions cut 2 bases from V and 4 bases from J, with 21 bases between. The germline CDR1 and CDR2 sequences are LNHDA and SQIVND (reference sequence). CDR3 in DNA: TGTGCCAGTAGTATATCTAGCACAAATCCCCTCGGGTACAATGAGCAGTTCTTC. This codes for CASSISSTNPLGYNEQFF. The full variable domain, with the rest looked up from reference TRBV19 and TRBJ2-1, is DGGITQSPKYLFRKEGQNVTLSCEQNLNHDAMYWYRQDPGQGLRLIYYSQIVNDFQKGDIAEGYSVSREKKESFPLTVTSAQKNPTAFYLCASSISSTNPLGYNEQFFGPGTRLTVL.

This clone was recorded only once. The chain recombines TRBV6-8 with TRBJ1-3; TRBD1 aligns across 9 bases. The ends lost 7 bases at V and 0 bases at J; junction bases unmatched: 10. This CDR3 spans 17 amino acids. Per germline, CDR1 MNHGY and CDR2 SAAAGT. CDR3: CASTDLHRGPSGNTIYF. As DNA, the CDR3 is TGTGCCAGCACCGACCTCCACAGGGGGCCCTCTGGAAACACCATATATTTT.

V and J are TRBV6-7 and TRBJ1-2; possible D gene TRBD1, 6 bases. TRBV6-7 qualifies as an ORF whose function is uncertain. This CDR3 has 13 amino acids. V was pared by 6 bases and J by 8 bases, with 16 bases between. The CDR3 DNA reads TGTGCCAGCAGAAAAGGGGGGCGCGAAGGCTACACCTTC. Residues: CASRKGGREGYTF.

The chain employs TRBV28 and TRBJ1-5; unclear D gene. In germline, CDR1 is MDHEN, CDR2 SYDVKM. The CDR3 consists of 13 residues. The germline V and J ends were trimmed by 5 bases and 5 bases, with 10 bases remaining between them. The CDR3 DNA reads TGTGCCAGCAGTGGGGATAGGGATCAGCCCCAGCATTTT. It specifies CASSGDRDQPQHF.

The genes are TRBV19 and TRBJ1-1, with a weak D call TRBD1 (5 bases). Germline loops: CDR1 LNHDA, CDR2 SQIVND (reference sequence). The CDR3 runs 16 residues. Trimming cost V 7 bases and J 1 base, with 19 bases left between them. The CDR3 DNA sequence: TGTGCCAGTACTCTCCACAGGAGTCGTGGGAACACTGAAGCTTTCTTT. It specifies CASTLHRSRGNTEAFF.

J is TRBJ2-7 and V is TRBV19; the match to TRBD2 covers 11 bases. V shed 6 bases and J 3 bases; nucleotides not matched to a gene: 7. CDR1 and CDR2 (germline): LNHDA, SQIVND (reference sequence). There are 15 residues in the CDR3. CDR3 nucleotides: TGTGCCAGTAGGATTAGCGGGAGGGGCATCTACGAGCAGTACTTC. This translates into CASRISGRGIYEQYF.

The J gene is TRBJ2-1, the V gene TRBV5-1; D might be TRBD1 (5 bases). Trimming pared 4 bases from V and 8 bases from J, leaving 16 bases between. Germline CDR1 and CDR2: SGHRS and YFSETQ. The length of the CDR3 is 14 residues. The CDR3 loop is CASSLQGQGHEQFF. The DNA of the CDR3 is TGCGCCAGCAGCCTGCAGGGCCAGGGCCATGAGCAGTTCTTC. Supplemented by reference TRBV5-1 and TRBJ2-1, the full variable domain reads KAGVTQTPRYLIKTRGQQVTLSCSPISGHRSVSWYQQTPGQGLQFLFEYFSETQRNKGNFPGRFSGRQFSNSRSEMNVSTLELGDSALYLCASSLQGQGHEQFFGPGTRLTVL.

Of note for this clone: One end of the junction varies from germline; a read error may be responsible. The V and J genes are TRBV6-1 and TRBJ2-1; TRBD2 matches 12 bases. The V gene's germline CDR1 is MNHNS and CDR2 SASEGT. The CDR3 has 16 amino acids. CDR3 nucleotide sequence: TGTGCCATCAGTGAAGGGCTAGCGGGAGGGGGCAATGAGCAGTTCTTC. Its protein is CAISEGLAGGGNEQFF.

The chain combines TRBV7-6 with TRBJ2-3; 10 nucleotides line up with TRBD2. The germline gives CDR1 SGHVS, CDR2 FNYEAQ. The CDR3 spans 15 residues. Losses at the gene ends were 8 bases for V and 7 bases for J; bases not matched to a gene: 12. CDR3 in amino acids: CASVRGASGSYTQYF. CDR3 coding DNA: TGTGCCAGCGTCCGGGGCGCTAGCGGGAGTTATACGCAGTATTTT. The full variable domain, with the rest looked up from reference TRBV7-6 and TRBJ2-3, is GAGVSQSPRYKVTKRGQDVALRCDPISGHVSLYWYRQALGQGPEFLTYFNYEAQQDKSGLPNDRFSAERPEGSISTLTIQRTEQRDSAMYRCASVRGASGSYTQYFGPGTRLTVL.

The J gene is TRBJ2-3, the V gene TRBV18, with D possibly TRBD2 on 6 matching bases. Germline V gene lookup returns CDR1 KGHSH and CDR2 LQKENI. The CDR3 extends over 16 amino acids. V lost 3 bases and J 4 bases, leaving 17 bases between the germline ends. The CDR3, as DNA: TGTGCCAGCTCACCCCTCGGAGGGGCATTTTCAGATACGCAGTATTTT. It is translated as CASSPLGGAFSDTQYF.

Points on this clone: At one end, the junction sequence differs from germline, possibly due to a read error. The CDR3 DNA follows: TGTGCCAGCAGCGAAAGACTAGCGGAGACCTACGAACAGTACTTC. Translated, it gives CASSERLAETYEQYF. The genes are TRBV6-8 and TRBJ2-7; 9 nucleotides agree with TRBD2. Germline CDR1 MNHGY, CDR2 SAAAGT. This CDR3 region has 15 residues.

This clone was seen only once. This sequence joins TRBV29-1 and TRBJ2-7; 12 nucleotides agree with TRBD1. The CDR3 loop spans 16 amino acids. V was clipped by 1 base and J by 1 base; unmatched bases: 5. Germline V gene data show CDR1 as SQVTM and CDR2 as ANQGSEA. For the CDR3, the DNA is TGCAGCGTTGAAGGGGGACAGGGGGCGGTTTCCTACGAGCAGTACTTC. Encoded protein: CSVEGGQGAVSYEQYF.